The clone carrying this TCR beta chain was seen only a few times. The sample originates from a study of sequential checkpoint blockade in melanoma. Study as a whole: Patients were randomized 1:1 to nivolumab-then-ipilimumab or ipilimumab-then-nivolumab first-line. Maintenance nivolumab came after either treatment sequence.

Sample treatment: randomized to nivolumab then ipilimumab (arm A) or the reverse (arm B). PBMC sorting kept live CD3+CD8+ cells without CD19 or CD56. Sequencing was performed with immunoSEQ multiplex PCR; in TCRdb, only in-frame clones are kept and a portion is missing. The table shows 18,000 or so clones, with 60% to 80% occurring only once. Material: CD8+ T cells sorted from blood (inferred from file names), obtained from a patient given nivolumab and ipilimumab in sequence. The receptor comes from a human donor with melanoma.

The CDR3 spells CASSLSETQYF. DNA of the CDR3: TGTGCCAGCAGCCTATCAGAGACCCAGTACTTC. This rearrangement joins TRBV7-2 to TRBJ2-5; D is ambiguous. Germline assignment: CDR1 SGHTA and CDR2 FQGNSA. Trimming pared 5 bases from V and 4 bases from J, leaving 5 bases between. The CDR3 is 11 amino acids.